The 19 T cell receptor beta chains listed next were all sequenced from one sample in a study of graft-versus-host responses after intestinal transplantation. Only in-frame clones appear in the TCRdb table, and some are missing; sequencing was by immunoSEQ multiplex PCR. The sample holds almost 55,000 clones, 91% seen once. This material consisted of PBMCs, taken more than 650 days after intestinal transplant. All receptors derive from a human patient who received an intestinal transplant, so some T cells may come from the graft donor.

This clone has a single count. The chain is built from TRBV10-2 and TRBJ2-1; D possibly corresponds to TRBD2 (6 bases). Trimming shortened V by 3 bases and J by 4 bases, and 13 bases separated the two germline ends. The CDR3 runs to 15 residues. CDR1 WSHSY and CDR2 SAAADI come from the germline V gene. CDR3: CASSEEDYRYNEQFF. CDR3 DNA: TGCGCCAGCAGTGAAGAGGACTACCGATACAATGAGCAGTTCTTC.

The rearrangement joins TRBV7-2 to TRBJ1-6, with D uncertain. CDR3 length: 14 residues. Trimming removed 5 bases at V and 7 bases at J, with 12 bases between. The germline V gene encodes CDR1 SGHTA and CDR2 FQGNSA. The CDR3: CASSHNRRNSPLHF. CDR3 nucleotide sequence: TGTGCCAGCAGCCATAATCGTAGAAATTCACCCCTCCACTTT.

This clone appeared once. The CDR3 bases are TGTGCCAGCAGTTTATTTCGTGGGGAGAACGGCAATCAGCCCCAGCATTTT. This codes for CASSLFRGENGNQPQHF. The chain employs TRBV27 and TRBJ1-5; D remains unclear. The V gene's germline CDR1 is MNHEY and CDR2 SMNVEV (reference sequence). CDR3 length: 17 amino acids. Trimming left V 1 base short and J 2 bases short, with 15 bases between.

This sequence joins TRBV9 and TRBJ2-2; possibly TRBD1 or TRBD2 for D (5 bases each). There are 15 residues in the CDR3. The V and J ends lost 0 bases and 4 bases respectively, with 10 bases between them. Germline lookup yields CDR1 SGDLS and CDR2 YYNGEE. CDR3 region: CASSVAGRVTGELFF. In DNA form, the CDR3 reads TGTGCCAGCAGCGTAGCGGGGCGGGTCACCGGGGAGCTGTTTTTT.

This chain uses TRBV7-2 with TRBJ2-3; 11 bases are a match to TRBD2. The CDR3 spans 17 residues. Per germline, CDR1 SGHTA and CDR2 FQGNSA. Unmatched junction bases numbered 7, after V lost 4 bases and J lost 1 base. The CDR3 here is CASSYLAGGPGTDTQYF. As DNA, the CDR3 is TGTGCCAGCAGCTACTTAGCGGGGGGGCCGGGCACAGATACGCAGTATTTT. Together with reference TRBV7-2 and TRBJ2-3, the CDR3 gives the full variable domain: GAGVSQSPSNKVTEKGKDVELRCDPISGHTALYWYRQSLGQGLEFLIYFQGNSAPDKSGLPSDRFSAERTGGSVSTLTIQRTQQEDSAVYLCASSYLAGGPGTDTQYFGPGTRLTVL.

The chain uses TRBV19 and TRBJ1-1, with D possibly matching TRBD1 (6 bases). Germline V gene lookup returns CDR1 LNHDA and CDR2 SQIVND (reference sequence). V was cut by 7 bases and J by 6 bases, with 15 bases left in between. The CDR3 covers 13 residues. CDR3 DNA sequence: TGTGCCAGTATTGTAGGGGGGAGCGCTGAAGCTTTCTTT. Its protein is CASIVGGSAEAFF.

The chain combines TRBV7-9 with TRBJ1-1; 9 nucleotides line up with TRBD1. This CDR3 spans 15 amino acids. The trim removed 5 bases at V and 5 bases at J, leaving 9 bases unmatched. CDR1 is SEHNR, CDR2 FQNEAQ, per germline (reference sequence). The CDR3 nucleotides are TGTGCCAGCAGCGCCCGGACAGGGGAAGGGACTGAAGCTTTCTTT. As protein: CASSARTGEGTEAFF.

This rearrangement joins TRBV5-3 to TRBJ2-5; the match to TRBD2 covers 10 bases. TRBV5-3 is reported as an ORF; its role is uncertain. CDR3 length: 16 amino acids. The V segment lost 4 bases and the J segment 7 bases; nucleotides outside the gene matches: 13. The CDR3: CARSLKPGLAKGTQYF. CDR3 nucleotide sequence: TGTGCCAGAAGCCTAAAGCCGGGACTAGCGAAAGGGACCCAGTACTTC.

This chain uses TRBV10-3 with TRBJ2-7, with 7 bases lining up with TRBD2. J gave up 5 bases and V 10 bases, and 14 bases lay outside the gene matches. Germline V gives CDR1 ENHRY, CDR2 SYGVKD. The CDR3 runs 14 residues. The CDR3 here is CATGHGGGRDEQYF. The CDR3 DNA reads as TGTGCCACCGGACATGGGGGGGGTCGAGACGAGCAGTACTTC.

Remarks on this clone: This CDR3 is also generated by other DNA sequences in the sample. The V and J genes are TRBV5-6 and TRBJ1-5; D call uncertain. Germline values: CDR1 SGHDT, CDR2 YYEEEE. Trimming took off 0 bases at V and 2 bases at J, with 3 bases between the two ends. The CDR3 runs 13 residues. The CDR3: CASSLGRNQPQHF. CDR3 DNA: TGTGCCAGCAGCTTGGGGCGCAATCAGCCCCAGCATTTT.

The chain joins TRBV19 to TRBJ1-2; D is possibly TRBD1 (6 bases). CDR1 is LNHDA and CDR2 is SQIVND in the germline V gene (reference sequence). The V and J ends lost 4 bases and 4 bases respectively, with 10 bases between them. CDR3 length: 13 amino acids. CDR3 sequence (DNA): TGTGCCAGTAGTACCGCAGGGGCCTATGGCTACACCTTC. Protein: CASSTAGAYGYTF.

The gene calls are TRBV9 and TRBJ2-3; 12 nucleotides match TRBD2. Germline CDR1 and CDR2: SGDLS and YYNGEE. The CDR3 is 14 residues long. The CDR3 DNA is TGTGCGACTAGCGGGGGCCTTAGCACAGATACGCAGTATTTT. Protein product: CATSGGLSTDTQYF.

This chain connects TRBV5-1 to TRBJ2-5; the match to TRBD2 covers 14 bases. The CDR3 runs to 15 residues. The V and J ends lost 3 bases and 5 bases, in that order; junction bases with no gene match: 3. Germline loops: CDR1 SGHRS, CDR2 YFSETQ. The CDR3 DNA reads TGCGCCAGCAGCTCGGGACTAGCGGGGGTGGAGACCCAGTACTTC. This gives the protein CASSSGLAGVETQYF.

This clone was found once. The genes are TRBV2 and TRBJ1-5; D is unclear. The germline V gene has CDR1 SNHLY and CDR2 FYNNEI. The CDR3 runs to 17 residues. Deletions cut 8 bases from V and 0 bases from J, with 20 bases between. The CDR3 sequence: CASSGLQPRYSNQPQHF. DNA of the CDR3: TGTGCCAGCTCCGGGCTACAACCGCGGTATAGCAATCAGCCCCAGCATTTT. Complete variable domain (other parts from reference TRBV2 and TRBJ1-5): EPEVTQTPSHQVTQMGQEVILRCVPISNHLYFYWYRQILGQKVEFLVSFYNNEISEKSEIFDDQFSVERPDGSNFTLKIRSTKLEDSAMYFCASSGLQPRYSNQPQHFGDGTRLSIL.

The chain links TRBV10-1 to TRBJ1-1, with D unresolved. V lost 3 bases to trimming and J lost 0 bases, with 8 bases between them. This CDR3 has 14 amino acids. The V gene's germline CDR1 is WNHNN and CDR2 SYGVQD (reference sequence). CDR3 sequence: CASSDGRVNTEAFF. The CDR3 DNA reads as TGCGCCAGCAGTGATGGCCGGGTGAACACTGAAGCTTTCTTT.

This sequence joins TRBV7-6 and TRBJ1-4; D remains ambiguous. Germline-derived CDR1 and CDR2 are SGHVS and FNYEAQ. V was clipped by 5 bases and J by 5 bases, with 18 bases between them. CDR3 length equals 16 residues. Here the CDR3 reads CASSARNSRENEKLFF. CDR3 bases: TGTGCCAGCAGCGCCCGCAACAGCCGCGAGAATGAAAAACTGTTTTTT. Filled out from reference TRBV7-6 and TRBJ1-4, the complete variable domain reads GAGVSQSPRYKVTKRGQDVALRCDPISGHVSLYWYRQALGQGPEFLTYFNYEAQQDKSGLPNDRFSAERPEGSISTLTIQRTEQRDSAMYRCASSARNSRENEKLFFGSGTQLSVL.

J is TRBJ1-5 and V is TRBV27; D might be TRBD1 (6 bases). The V gene's germline CDR1 is MNHEY and CDR2 SMNVEV (reference sequence). With 5 bases removed from V and 6 bases from J, the gap between germline ends came to 14 bases. The CDR3 has 14 amino acids. The CDR3 DNA sequence: TGTGCCAGCAGTATTGGGGGCGCAGGTCAGCCCCAGCATTTT. It translates to CASSIGGAGQPQHF.

J is TRBJ1-4 and V is TRBV15; 7 bases map to TRBD1. This CDR3 has 18 residues. V lost 1 base and J lost 4; bases outside the gene matches: 12. Germline CDR1 LNHNV, CDR2 YYDKDF (reference sequence). CDR3 DNA sequence: TGTGCCACCAGCAGAGGTTACACTCCGGGACAGTTTAATGAAAAACTGTTTTTT. Its translation: CATSRGYTPGQFNEKLFF.

The chain carries TRBV2 and TRBJ2-4; 9 bases match TRBD1. Germline lookup yields CDR1 SNHLY and CDR2 FYNNEI. The CDR3 is 13 amino acids. The ends lost 6 bases at V and 8 bases at J; junction bases unmatched: 5. The CDR3 loop reads CASRTTGGDIQYF. The CDR3 coding sequence is TGTGCCAGCAGGACGACAGGGGGGGACATTCAGTACTTC.